The TCR beta chain under discussion was sequenced for a study of T cell repertoires in cytomegalovirus infection. This clonotype has at least ten counts. TCRdb reprocessed the reads with MiXCR, giving one entry per CDR3 protein. The repertoire includes hundreds of thousands of distinct CDR3 sequences, around a sixth of them detected once, and around 10% sits in the top ten. Germline CDR1 and CDR2: MNHNS and SASEGT. This CDR3 has 11 residues. V lost 7 bases and J lost 7, with 10 bases in between. The V gene is TRBV6-1, the J gene TRBJ1-1, with a tentative D call TRBD1 (6 bases). The sequenced sample was PBMCs. The sequence came from a human donor in good health (CMV status not recorded). Some clones in this sample may be carry-over from other donors' samples. The CDR3 DNA follows: TGTGCCAGCAAACGACAGGTTGAAGCTTTCTTT. Encoded protein: CASKRQVEAFF.